This T cell receptor beta chain emerged from a study of T cell repertoires in cytomegalovirus infection (dated by TCRdb to between 2018 and 2021). Describing the broader study: The HLA type of each donor mattered for the analysis, because public TCR beta signatures pointed to carriage of CMV infection along with the matching HLA type. Overall study outcomes, separate from this receptor: The ex vivo response was dominated by HLA-C-restricted CMV-specific TCR beta clonotypes, which also provided the single most frequent clonotype in two of eight donors. Cumulative frequency of public TCR beta family members discriminated carriers of CMV infection plus the relevant HLA type in this cohort and an independent 352-donor cohort.

The listed sequencing device is Illumina HiSeq 1500. TCRdb reprocessed the public reads (quality trimming at Q25 with fastp, clone calling with MiXCR) and kept in-frame beta chains. Merged by CDR3 protein, the rows form single entries marked with the most common genes and DNA. The sample has roughly 640,000 distinct CDR3 sequences on record, less than 25% of them singletons. The ten largest account for approximately 8% of the sample. The CDR3 is 18 residues long, ends included. Solely the CDR3 DNA is kept, with 54 bases framed from the first base. Trimming removed 3 bases from V and 1 base from J; the gene matches leave 10 bases unexplained. In the case of this clonotype: Its antigen specificity is not known. Because the CDR3 is missing its conserved closing phenylalanine or tryptophan, this is likely a read error.

This clonotype originated in a human donor in good health (CMV status not recorded). Some clones in this sample may be carry-over from other donors' samples. The sequencing sample was made of CD8+ T cells from PBMCs. This chain is built from TRBV12-3 or TRBV12-4 and TRBJ2-2, and 8 bases in between align with TRBD2. CDR3 protein: CASSLVSGEPLNTGELFS. The DNA sequence is given as TGTGCCAGCAGTTTGGTTAGCGGGGAACCTTTGAACACCGGGGAGCTGTTTTCT.